A single sample gave rise to the 3 T cell receptor beta chains below, sequenced in a study of post-analysis software for immune sequencing data. Notes on the study in general: The study found TRBV5-6, TRBV5-1 and TRBV20-1 among five or six TRBV segments more frequent in patients than controls.

These TCRs' antigens remain unknown. Unique molecular identifiers had been added to the TCR beta cDNA libraries. TCRdb analysed the PCR reads with MiXCR anew, one entry per CDR3 protein. Of a few hundred thousand distinct CDR3 sequences in the sample, roughly 45% were seen once. Sequencing used blood. These receptors were obtained from a girl between 5 and 17 years old with multiple sclerosis.

The chain is built from TRBV7-8 and TRBJ1-1; 8 nucleotides align to TRBD1. This CDR3 region has 16 residues. Unmatched junction bases numbered 10, after V lost 6 bases and J lost 1 base. Germline V gene data show CDR1 as SGHVS and CDR2 as FQNEAQ. CDR3 DNA: TGTGCCAGCAGACTTCCGGGACAGGCTTCGAACACTGAAGCTTTCTTT. Encoded protein: CASRLPGQASNTEAFF.

This clonotype appeared once. This chain joins TRBV28 and TRBJ1-5; D perhaps matches TRBD1 (5 bases). This CDR3 contains 14 residues. Germline V lookup: CDR1 MDHEN, CDR2 SYDVKM. The V gene lost 6 bases and the J gene lost 2 bases, with 11 bases spanning the gap. The CDR3 coding sequence is TGTGCCAGCAGAGCAGGGAGGGGCAATCAGCCCCAGCATTTT. Translated: CASRAGRGNQPQHF. Together with reference TRBV28 and TRBJ1-5, the CDR3 gives the full variable domain: DVKVTQSSRYLVKRTGEKVFLECVQDMDHENMFWYRQDPGLGLRLIYFSYDVKMKEKGDIPEGYSVSREKKERFSLILESASTNQTSMYLCASRAGRGNQPQHFGDGTRLSIL.

The rearrangement uses TRBV7-2 and TRBJ2-5; D possibly corresponds to TRBD2 (6 bases). The germline gives CDR1 SGHTA, CDR2 FQGNSA. V was pared by 5 bases and J by 7 bases, with 20 bases between. This CDR3 comprises 15 residues. This chain's CDR3 is CASSEKGTRGWTQYF. The DNA of the CDR3 is TGTGCCAGCAGCGAGAAGGGGACTCGAGGGTGGACCCAGTACTTC.